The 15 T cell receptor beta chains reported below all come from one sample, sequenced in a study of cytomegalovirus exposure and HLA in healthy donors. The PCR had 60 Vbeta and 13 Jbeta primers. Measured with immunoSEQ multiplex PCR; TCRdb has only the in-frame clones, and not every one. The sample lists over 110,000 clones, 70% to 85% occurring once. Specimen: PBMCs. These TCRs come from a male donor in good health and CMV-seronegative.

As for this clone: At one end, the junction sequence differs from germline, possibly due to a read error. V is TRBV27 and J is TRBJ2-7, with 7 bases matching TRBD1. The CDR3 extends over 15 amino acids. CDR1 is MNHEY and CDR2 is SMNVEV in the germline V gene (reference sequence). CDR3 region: CASSWNLKGAYEQYF. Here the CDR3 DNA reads TGTGCCAGCAGTTGGAATCTCAAGGGGGCCTATGAGCAGTACTTC.

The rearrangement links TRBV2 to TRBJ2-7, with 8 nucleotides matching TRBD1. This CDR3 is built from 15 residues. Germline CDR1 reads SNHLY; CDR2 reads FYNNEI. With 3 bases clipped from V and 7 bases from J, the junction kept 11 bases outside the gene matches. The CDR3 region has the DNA TGTGCCAGCAGTGAGTCAGGGGGCGCGTCGAGAGAGCAGTACTTC. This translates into CASSESGGASREQYF. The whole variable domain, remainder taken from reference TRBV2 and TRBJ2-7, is EPEVTQTPSHQVTQMGQEVILRCVPISNHLYFYWYRQILGQKVEFLVSFYNNEISEKSEIFDDQFSVERPDGSNFTLKIRSTKLEDSAMYFCASSESGGASREQYFGPGTRLTVT.

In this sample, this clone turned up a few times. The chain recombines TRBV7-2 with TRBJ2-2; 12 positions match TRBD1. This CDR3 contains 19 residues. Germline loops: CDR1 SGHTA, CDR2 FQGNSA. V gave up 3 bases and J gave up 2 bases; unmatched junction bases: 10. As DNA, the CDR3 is TGTGCCAGCAGCTTGGGGGGAGGGACAGGGGGCATTAACACCGGGGAGCTGTTTTTT. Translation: CASSLGGGTGGINTGELFF. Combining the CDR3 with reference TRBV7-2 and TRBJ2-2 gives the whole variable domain GAGVSQSPSNKVTEKGKDVELRCDPISGHTALYWYRQSLGQGLEFLIYFQGNSAPDKSGLPSDRFSAERTGGSVSTLTIQRTQQEDSAVYLCASSLGGGTGGINTGELFFGEGSRLTVL.

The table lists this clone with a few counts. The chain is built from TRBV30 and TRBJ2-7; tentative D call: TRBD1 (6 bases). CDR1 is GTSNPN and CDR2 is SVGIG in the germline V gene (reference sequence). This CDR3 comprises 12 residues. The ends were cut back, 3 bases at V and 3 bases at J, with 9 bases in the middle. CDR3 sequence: CAWSGQYYEQYF. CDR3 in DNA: TGTGCCTGGAGCGGACAGTACTACGAGCAGTACTTC.

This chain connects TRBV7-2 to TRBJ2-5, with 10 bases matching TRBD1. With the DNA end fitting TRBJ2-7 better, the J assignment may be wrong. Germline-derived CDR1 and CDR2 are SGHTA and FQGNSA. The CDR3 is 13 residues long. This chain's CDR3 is CASRGTGEHEQYF. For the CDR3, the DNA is TGTGCCAGCAGGGGGACAGGGGAACACGAGCAGTACTTC.

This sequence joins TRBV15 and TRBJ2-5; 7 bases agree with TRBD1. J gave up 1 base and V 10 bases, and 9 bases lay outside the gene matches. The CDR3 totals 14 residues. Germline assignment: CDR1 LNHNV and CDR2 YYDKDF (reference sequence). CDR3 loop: CAIRDSISQETQYF. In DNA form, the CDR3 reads TGTGCCATCCGGGACAGCATCTCCCAAGAGACCCAGTACTTC.

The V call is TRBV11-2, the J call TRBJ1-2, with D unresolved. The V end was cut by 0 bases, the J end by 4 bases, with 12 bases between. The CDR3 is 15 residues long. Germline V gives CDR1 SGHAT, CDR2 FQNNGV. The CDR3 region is CASSLEPSPVYGYTF. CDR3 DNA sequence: TGTGCCAGCAGCTTAGAGCCAAGCCCGGTCTATGGCTACACCTTC.

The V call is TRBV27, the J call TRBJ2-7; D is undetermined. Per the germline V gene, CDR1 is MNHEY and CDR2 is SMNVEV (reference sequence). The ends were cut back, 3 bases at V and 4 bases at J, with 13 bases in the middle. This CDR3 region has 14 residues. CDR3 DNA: TGTGCCAGCAGTTTTCGGTCACAGAAGTACGAGCAGTACTTC. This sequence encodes CASSFRSQKYEQYF.

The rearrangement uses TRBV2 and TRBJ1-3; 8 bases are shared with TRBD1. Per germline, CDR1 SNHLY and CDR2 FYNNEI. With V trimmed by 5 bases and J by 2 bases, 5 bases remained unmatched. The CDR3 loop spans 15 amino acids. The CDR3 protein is CASSYDRGAGNTIYF. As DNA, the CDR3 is TGTGCCAGCAGTTACGACAGGGGCGCTGGAAACACCATATATTTT. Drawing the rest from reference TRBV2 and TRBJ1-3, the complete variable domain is EPEVTQTPSHQVTQMGQEVILRCVPISNHLYFYWYRQILGQKVEFLVSFYNNEISEKSEIFDDQFSVERPDGSNFTLKIRSTKLEDSAMYFCASSYDRGAGNTIYFGEGSWLTVV.

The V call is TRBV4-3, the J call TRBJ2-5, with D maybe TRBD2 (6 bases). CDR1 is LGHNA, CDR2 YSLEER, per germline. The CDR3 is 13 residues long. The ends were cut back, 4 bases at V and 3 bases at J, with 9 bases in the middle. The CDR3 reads CASSPDYEETQYF. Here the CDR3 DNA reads TGCGCCAGCAGCCCGGACTACGAAGAGACCCAGTACTTC.

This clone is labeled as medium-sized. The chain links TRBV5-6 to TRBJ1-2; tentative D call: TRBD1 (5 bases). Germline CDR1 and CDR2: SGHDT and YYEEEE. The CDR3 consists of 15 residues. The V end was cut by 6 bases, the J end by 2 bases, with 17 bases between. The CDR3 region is CASNVRDAVNYGYTF. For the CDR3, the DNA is TGTGCCAGCAACGTGCGGGACGCGGTAAACTATGGCTACACCTTC.

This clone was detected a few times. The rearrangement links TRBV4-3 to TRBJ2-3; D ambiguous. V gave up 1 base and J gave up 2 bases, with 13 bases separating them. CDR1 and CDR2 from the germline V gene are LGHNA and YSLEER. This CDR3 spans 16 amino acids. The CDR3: CASSQGAYSFTDTQYF. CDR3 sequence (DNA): TGCGCCAGCAGCCAAGGGGCTTATTCCTTCACAGATACGCAGTATTTT.

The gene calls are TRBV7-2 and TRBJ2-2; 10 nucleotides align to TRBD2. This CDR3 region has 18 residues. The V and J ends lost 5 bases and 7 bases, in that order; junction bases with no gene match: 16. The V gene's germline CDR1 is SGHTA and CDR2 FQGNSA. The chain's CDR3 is CASSPIGQREGVDGELFF. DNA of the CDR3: TGTGCCAGCAGCCCCATAGGGCAGCGGGAGGGCGTAGACGGGGAGCTGTTTTTT.

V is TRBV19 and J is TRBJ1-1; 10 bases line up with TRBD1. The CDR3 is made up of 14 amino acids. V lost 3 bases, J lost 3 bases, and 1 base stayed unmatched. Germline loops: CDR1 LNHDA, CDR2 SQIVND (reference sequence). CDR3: CASSMGQGYTEAFF. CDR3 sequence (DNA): TGTGCCAGTAGTATGGGACAGGGGTACACTGAAGCTTTCTTT.

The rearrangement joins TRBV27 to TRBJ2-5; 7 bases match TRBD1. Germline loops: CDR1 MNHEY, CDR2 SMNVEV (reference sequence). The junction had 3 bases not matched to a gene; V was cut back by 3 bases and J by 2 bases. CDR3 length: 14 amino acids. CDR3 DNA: TGTGCCAGCAGTTTCAGGGGGAATCAAGAGACCCAGTACTTC. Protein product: CASSFRGNQETQYF.